Listed here are 3 T cell receptor beta chains from one sample, sequenced in a study of shared clonotypes between healthy human individuals. Repertoires were generated with immunoSEQ multiplex PCR, while TCRdb's copy carries only in-frame clones and drops some. The table shows about 490,000 clones, with roughly 85% occurring only once. The sample was PBMCs. These receptors originate from a middle-aged woman in good health. Some clones in this sample may be carry-over from other donors' samples.

This clone was observed a handful of times. V usage is TRBV28 and J usage is TRBJ2-2, with unresolved D. CDR1 is MDHEN and CDR2 is SYDVKM in the germline V gene. The CDR3 has 15 amino acids. Trimming removed 3 bases at V and 1 base at J, with 9 bases between. The CDR3, as DNA: TGTGCCAGCAGTTTGGGCGGCGGGAACACCGGGGAGCTGTTTTTT. Amino acid sequence: CASSLGGGNTGELFF. The whole variable domain, remainder taken from reference TRBV28 and TRBJ2-2, is DVKVTQSSRYLVKRTGEKVFLECVQDMDHENMFWYRQDPGLGLRLIYFSYDVKMKEKGDIPEGYSVSREKKERFSLILESASTNQTSMYLCASSLGGGNTGELFFGEGSRLTVL.

The rearrangement links TRBV27 to TRBJ2-1, with 7 bases identical to TRBD2. After removal of 5 bases from V and 2 bases from J, the junction contained 6 bases not matched to a gene. The CDR3 length is 15 residues. Germline CDR1 is MNHEY and CDR2 is SMNVEV (reference sequence). The CDR3 sequence is CASSPGGRAYNEQFF. In DNA, the CDR3 is TGTGCCAGCAGTCCCGGGGGGAGGGCCTACAATGAGCAGTTCTTC.

V is TRBV27 and J is TRBJ2-2; D is unclear. V lost 2 bases and J 4 bases, leaving 14 bases between the germline ends. The CDR3 sequence is 16 residues long. Germline V CDR1 and CDR2: MNHEY, SMNVEV (reference sequence). The CDR3 reads CASSLKPPLSTGELFF. The CDR3 DNA sequence: TGTGCCAGCAGTTTAAAGCCACCTCTTAGCACCGGGGAGCTGTTTTTT.